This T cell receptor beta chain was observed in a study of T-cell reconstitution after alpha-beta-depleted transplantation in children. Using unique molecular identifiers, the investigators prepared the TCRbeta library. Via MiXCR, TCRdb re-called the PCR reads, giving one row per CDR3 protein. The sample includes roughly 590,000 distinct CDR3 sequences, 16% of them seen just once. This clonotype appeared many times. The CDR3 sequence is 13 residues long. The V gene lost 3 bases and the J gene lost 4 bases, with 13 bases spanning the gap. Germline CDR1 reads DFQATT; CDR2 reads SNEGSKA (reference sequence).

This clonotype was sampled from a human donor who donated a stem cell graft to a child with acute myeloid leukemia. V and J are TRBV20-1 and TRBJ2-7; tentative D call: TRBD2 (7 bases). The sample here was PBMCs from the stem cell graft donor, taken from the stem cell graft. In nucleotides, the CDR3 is TGCAGTGCTAGGGCACGGGGGGCTTACGAGCAGTACGTC. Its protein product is CSARARGAYEQYV.